This TCR beta chain was found in a study of T cell repertoires in cytomegalovirus infection. Overall study: Matching HLA type and CMV infection were both indicated by public TCR beta signatures. Overall study results and limits: Of the TCR beta families, the public ones yielded a cumulative frequency that identified carriers of CMV plus the relevant HLA.

Germline V gene lookup returns CDR1 MGHDK and CDR2 SYGVNS. This CDR3 spans 15 amino acids. Trimming shortened V by 3 bases and J by 10 bases, and 19 bases separated the two germline ends. This clonotype was detected ten times or more. What it binds is unknown. One entry per CDR3 protein results from TCRdb running MiXCR on the reads. The repertoire has about 300,000 distinct CDR3 sequences, 8% to 10% of them found once; the top ten carry around 2.5%. Material: PBMCs. The sequence was obtained from a human donor in good health (CMV status not recorded). Some clones in this sample may be carry-over from other donors' samples. The chain links TRBV25-1 to TRBJ1-3; D remains unclear. The CDR3 nucleotides read TGTGCCAGCAGTGAGTCTCGGACCGCCTTAAGGACCATATATTTT. Translating it yields CASSESRTALRTIYF. Full variable domain (missing parts from reference TRBV25-1 and TRBJ1-3): EADIYQTPRYLVIGTGKKITLECSQTMGHDKMYWYQQDPGMELHLIHYSYGVNSTEKGDLSSESTVSRIRTEHFPLTLESARPSHTSQYLCASSESRTALRTIYFGEGSWLTVV.